This T cell receptor beta chain was recorded in a study of chemoradiotherapy in HPV16-positive cancers. For the study at large: Candidate HPV-specific T-cell clones and common TCR motifs came from functional assays in a couple of HPV16-positive patients. General study findings and limits: Candidate HPV-specific clones and E7-related TCR motifs grew in tumor during treatment. HPV-specific T cells were functionally defined from only a couple of HPV16-positive patients.

The V segment lost 5 bases and the J segment 4 bases; nucleotides outside the gene matches: 1. CDR1 is SGHNT and CDR2 is YENEEA in the germline V gene. The CDR3 consists of 12 residues. This clone was seen a handful of times. What it binds is unknown. TCRdb's table, derived via immunoSEQ multiplex PCR, lists solely in-frame clones and lacks some. The sample includes 25,000 to 35,000 clones, roughly nine tenths of them seen just once. The V call is TRBV11-3, the J call TRBJ1-1, with 7 bases matching TRBD1. This TCR derives from a human donor with HPV-associated anogenital cancer. The material was blood, obtained from a patient who underwent chemoradiotherapy. Written as DNA, the CDR3 is TGTGCCAGCAGCCCAGGGGGCACTGAAGCTTTCTTT. The encoded protein is CASSPGGTEAFF.